The source of this T cell receptor (beta chain) is a study of shared clonotypes between healthy human individuals. Measured with immunoSEQ multiplex PCR; TCRdb has only the in-frame clones, and not every one. The sample has about 1.4 million clones, roughly 96% seen once. Deletions cut 2 bases from V and 7 bases from J, with 9 bases between. Germline V gene sequence: CDR1 MDHEN, CDR2 SYDVKM. The CDR3 totals 12 residues. The sequence was collected from a young man in good health. Input material: naive CD4+ T cells sorted from blood. Subset reported: CD45RA+ positively selected. The chain employs TRBV28 and TRBJ2-7; D is uncertain. This chain's CDR3 is CASSLIGREQYF. CDR3 nucleotides: TGTGCCAGCAGTTTAATAGGCCGGGAGCAGTACTTC.